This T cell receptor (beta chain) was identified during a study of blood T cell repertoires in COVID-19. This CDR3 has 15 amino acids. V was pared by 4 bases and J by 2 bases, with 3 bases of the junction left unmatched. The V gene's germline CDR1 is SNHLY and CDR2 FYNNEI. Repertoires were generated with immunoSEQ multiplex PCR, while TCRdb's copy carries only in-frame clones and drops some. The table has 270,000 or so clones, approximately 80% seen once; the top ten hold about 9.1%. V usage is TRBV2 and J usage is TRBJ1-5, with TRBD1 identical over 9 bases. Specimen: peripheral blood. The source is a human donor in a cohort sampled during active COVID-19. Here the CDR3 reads CASSVTGGGNQPQHF. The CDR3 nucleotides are TGTGCCAGCAGTGTGACAGGGGGTGGCAATCAGCCCCAGCATTTT.